This T cell receptor (beta chain) was captured by sequencing in a study of CD8 T cells in ankylosing spondylitis. Quantitative 5'-RACE was performed with molecular barcodes, and it yielded the TCR beta libraries. TCRdb re-derived calls from the 5' RACE reads in MiXCR, one entry per CDR3 protein. The sample consists of tens of thousands of distinct CDR3 sequences, around 2.9% of them appearing once. This clonotype was detected ten times or more. In germline, CDR1 is SGDLS, CDR2 YYNGEE. This CDR3 region has 16 residues. V was clipped by 4 bases and J by 4 bases, with 17 bases between them. The V and J genes are TRBV9 and TRBJ2-2; D possibly corresponds to TRBD1 (5 bases). The receptor was isolated from a male donor with ankylosing spondylitis or in good health (not recorded which). The sample comprised blood, either unsorted or a sorted T cell fraction (not recorded which). The CDR3 nucleotides are TGTGCCAGCAGCTTACTGACAGACCCATCCACCGGGGAGCTGTTTTTT. Protein sequence: CASSLLTDPSTGELFF.